What follows are 3 T cell receptor beta chains derived from one specimen sequenced in a study of tumor and adjacent non-tumor tissue in lung cancer. The library came from three nested PCR rounds adapted from ARM-PCR protocols. TCRdb recomputed calls from the multiplex PCR reads with MiXCR, one row per CDR3 protein. The sample includes 50,000 to 60,000 distinct CDR3 sequences, about 70% of them seen just once. This sample's RNA came from whole unsorted tissue. This non-tumor lung sample came from over 3 cm beyond the tumor edge. The sequencing sample was made of distant non-tumor lung tissue. Every receptor here comes from a woman in her fifties or sixties with non-small cell lung cancer.

As for this clonotype: One end of the junction varies from germline; a read error may be responsible. V and J are TRBV28 and TRBJ2-4; unclear D gene. This CDR3 spans 17 amino acids. CDR1 MDHEN and CDR2 SYDVKM come from the germline V gene. CDR3 nucleotides: TGTACCAGCAGTTTACCCGACTCTGGAATAGCCAAAACCATTCAGTATTTC. This sequence encodes CTSSLPDSGIAKTIQYF.

This clonotype has a single count. The chain employs TRBV7-9 and TRBJ2-6; D ambiguous. V lost 3 bases, J lost 2 bases, and 8 bases lay in between. This CDR3 contains 15 residues. Germline V gene sequence: CDR1 SEHNR, CDR2 FQNEAQ (reference sequence). CDR3 loop: CASSFGGAGANVLTF. The CDR3 bases are TGTGCCAGCAGCTTTGGTGGAGCTGGGGCCAACGTCCTGACTTTC.

This clonotype was recorded a few times. V and J are TRBV7-8 and TRBJ1-1; D not certain. The germline gives CDR1 SGHVS, CDR2 FQNEAQ. Trimming stripped 4 bases from V and 1 base from J, with 7 bases between. This CDR3 is built from 13 residues. The CDR3 sequence: CASSWTENTEAFF. For the CDR3, the DNA is TGTGCCAGCAGCTGGACGGAGAACACTGAAGCTTTCTTT.